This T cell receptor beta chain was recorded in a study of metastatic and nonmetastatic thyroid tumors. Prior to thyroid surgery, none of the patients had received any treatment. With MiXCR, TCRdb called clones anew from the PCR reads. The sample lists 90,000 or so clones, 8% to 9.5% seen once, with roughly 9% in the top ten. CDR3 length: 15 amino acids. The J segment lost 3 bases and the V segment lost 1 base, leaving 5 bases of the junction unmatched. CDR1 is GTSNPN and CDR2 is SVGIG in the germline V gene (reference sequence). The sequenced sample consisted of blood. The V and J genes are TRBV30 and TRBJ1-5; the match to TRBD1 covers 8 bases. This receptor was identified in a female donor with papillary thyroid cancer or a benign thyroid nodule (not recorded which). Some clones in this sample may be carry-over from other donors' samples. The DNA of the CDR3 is TGTGCCTGGAGTGAGACAGGGGACCTCAATCAGCCCCAGCATTTT. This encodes CAWSETGDLNQPQHF.